One sample yielded the 29 T cell receptor beta chains listed below, sequenced in a study of blood T cells in healthy people across ages. Together with a sample-barcoded 5' primer, a J-beta primer mix was included in a second PCR lasting roughly 6 to 12 cycles. One entry per CDR3 protein, called by TCRdb with MiXCR from the 5' RACE reads. Here the sample spans 550,000 to 750,000 distinct CDR3 sequences, around 21% being singletons. Input material: blood. These receptors originate from a man aged 70 or older in good health.

The V and J genes are TRBV5-6 and TRBJ2-5, with a possible D match to TRBD2 (5 bases). CDR1 and CDR2 (germline): SGHDT, YYEEEE. Trimming pared 0 bases from V and 5 bases from J, leaving 14 bases between. This CDR3 contains 15 residues. CDR3 region: CASSLAGSSSETQYF. DNA of the CDR3: TGTGCCAGCAGCTTGGCGGGGTCTAGCAGCGAGACCCAGTACTTC.

This clonotype appeared a few times. This chain joins TRBV7-9 and TRBJ2-7, with 10 bases matching TRBD1. V was clipped by 4 bases and J by 7 bases; unmatched bases: 4. Germline CDR1 and CDR2: SEHNR and FQNEAQ (reference sequence). CDR3 size: 13 residues. The CDR3, as DNA: TGTGCCAGCAGCTCCGGGACAGGGGTAGAGCAGTACTTC. Translated: CASSSGTGVEQYF.

The V gene is TRBV24-1, the J gene TRBJ2-7, with D uncertain. The CDR3 runs 17 residues. Trimming stripped 3 bases from V and 2 bases from J, with 19 bases between. Germline loops: CDR1 KGHDR, CDR2 SFDVKD. CDR3 sequence: CATSDPPAGGEAYEQYF. The CDR3 region has the DNA TGTGCCACCAGTGATCCCCCTGCCGGCGGAGAAGCCTACGAGCAGTACTTC.

This clonotype has more than one count but fewer than ten. This chain uses TRBV5-1 with TRBJ2-3; TRBD2 aligns across 9 bases. CDR1 and CDR2 from the germline V gene are SGHRS and YFSETQ. V shed 2 bases and J 0 bases; nucleotides not matched to a gene: 4. The CDR3 covers 16 residues. CDR3 nucleotides: TGCGCCAGCAGCTTAGAGACTAGCGGTAGCACAGATACGCAGTATTTT. It is translated as CASSLETSGSTDTQYF.

This clonotype was observed at least ten times. The rearrangement joins TRBV20-1 to TRBJ2-4; D unclear. The CDR3 totals 15 residues. Between the trimmed V and J ends, which lost 0 bases and 0 bases, there was a span of 9 bases. The germline CDR1 and CDR2 sequences are DFQATT and SNEGSKA (reference sequence). The CDR3 region is CSARDRDLAKNIQYF. The DNA for the CDR3 is TGCAGTGCTAGAGATAGGGATCTAGCCAAAAACATTCAGTACTTC.

In its sample, this clonotype was seen a few times. This sequence joins TRBV5-6 and TRBJ2-5; 8 bases line up with TRBD1. The DNA end is a closer match to TRBJ2-7, so the J assignment may be wrong. Germline CDR1 reads SGHDT; CDR2 reads YYEEEE. CDR3 length: 13 amino acids. The DNA for the CDR3 is TGTGCCAGCAGCAAGGACAGGGCCTACGAGCAGTACTTC. Protein product: CASSKDRAYEQYF.

The CDR3 here is CSARTGGEGYTF. The DNA for the CDR3 is TGCAGTGCGCGGACAGGGGGCGAGGGCTACACCTTC. The chain combines TRBV20-1 with TRBJ1-2; 11 nucleotides line up with TRBD1. Per the germline V gene, CDR1 is DFQATT and CDR2 is SNEGSKA (reference sequence). The CDR3 is 12 residues long. The trim removed 6 bases at V and 8 bases at J, leaving 5 bases unmatched.

Only a few counts were recorded for this clonotype. The CDR3 sequence: CASSLVKDRNSYEQYF. The DNA for the CDR3 is TGCGCCAGCAGCTTGGTTAAAGACAGGAACTCCTACGAGCAGTACTTC. V usage is TRBV5-1 and J usage is TRBJ2-7, with D possibly matching TRBD1 (6 bases). Looked up from germline, CDR1 is SGHRS and CDR2 is YFSETQ. There are 16 residues in the CDR3. Trimming took 0 bases from V and 0 from J, leaving 13 bases between them.

This clonotype was seen a few times. The V gene is TRBV4-1, the J gene TRBJ1-5, with 8 nucleotides matching TRBD1. With 2 bases clipped from V and 0 bases from J, the junction kept 6 bases outside the gene matches. The germline gives CDR1 MGHRA, CDR2 YSYEKL. This CDR3 has 17 amino acids. The CDR3 sequence: CASSQPGTGFSNQPQHF. As DNA, the CDR3 is TGCGCCAGCAGCCAACCTGGGACAGGCTTTAGCAATCAGCCCCAGCATTTT.

The chain combines TRBV5-5 with TRBJ2-1, with D maybe TRBD1 (6 bases). The V end lost 6 bases, the J end lost 9 bases, and 16 bases lay between the germline ends. Germline V gene data show CDR1 as SGHKS and CDR2 as YYEKEE (reference sequence). The CDR3 covers 13 residues. The DNA for the CDR3 is TGTGCCAGCACCGTACAGGGTTCCAGTGAGCAGTTCTTC. Protein: CASTVQGSSEQFF.

CDR3 bases: TGTGCCAGCAGCTTGGCAGGACTAGCAGTCACCGGGGAGCTGTTTTTT. Protein sequence: CASSLAGLAVTGELFF. The V and J genes are TRBV5-4 and TRBJ2-2; 8 bases map to TRBD2. Germline V CDR1 and CDR2: SGHNT, YYREEE (reference sequence). The junction had 5 bases not matched to a gene; V was cut back by 0 bases and J by 4 bases. There are 16 residues in the CDR3.

The CDR3 sequence is CASSLAVRADTQYF. The CDR3 DNA reads TGCGCCAGCAGCTTAGCGGTTCGCGCAGATACGCAGTATTTT. The chain recombines TRBV5-1 with TRBJ2-3, with a tentative D call TRBD2 (5 bases). This CDR3 is built from 14 residues. Trimming pared 2 bases from V and 4 bases from J, leaving 11 bases between. Germline CDR1 reads SGHRS; CDR2 reads YFSETQ.

The chain carries TRBV2 and TRBJ2-5; D is unresolved. The CDR3 is 13 amino acids. Trimming took 7 bases from V and 4 from J, leaving 13 bases between them. The germline gives CDR1 SNHLY, CDR2 FYNNEI. The CDR3 DNA is TGTGCCAGCATCGAACAGCCCTTAGAGACCCAGTACTTC. It yields the protein CASIEQPLETQYF.

In this sample, this clonotype turned up a few times. This chain connects TRBV5-1 to TRBJ2-5, with 9 bases that match TRBD1. CDR1 is SGHRS, CDR2 YFSETQ, per germline. Unmatched junction bases numbered 7, after V lost 2 bases and J lost 5 bases. The CDR3 loop spans 15 amino acids. The CDR3 DNA is TGCGCCAGCAGCTTACCAAAAGGACAGGGGGAGACCCAGTACTTC. The encoded protein is CASSLPKGQGETQYF.

The chain recombines TRBV7-9 with TRBJ2-1; D may be TRBD1 (6 bases). CDR3 length: 15 residues. Germline V gene sequence: CDR1 SEHNR, CDR2 FQNEAQ (reference sequence). Trimming pared 5 bases from V and 2 bases from J, leaving 13 bases between. This chain's CDR3 is CASSPRRGTYNEQFF. Here the CDR3 DNA reads TGTGCCAGCAGCCCACGTAGGGGGACCTACAATGAGCAGTTCTTC.

This clonotype was seen a few times. This sequence joins TRBV6-5 and TRBJ2-4; 10 bases line up with TRBD1. CDR3 length: 15 amino acids. Looked up from germline, CDR1 is MNHEY and CDR2 is SVGAGI. V lost 5 bases and J lost 2; bases outside the gene matches: 3. The CDR3 DNA reads TGTGCCAGCAGTGAGACAGGGGGCCCCAAAAACATTCAGTACTTC. Encoded protein: CASSETGGPKNIQYF.

The gene calls are TRBV14 and TRBJ1-3, with unresolved D. The germline V gene encodes CDR1 SGHDN and CDR2 FVKESK. Between the trimmed V and J ends, which lost 7 bases and 11 bases, there was a span of 18 bases. The CDR3 is made up of 13 amino acids. In DNA, the CDR3 is TGTGCCAGCACCAGAACCCGGGGTTCCGCCATATATTTT. It encodes CASTRTRGSAIYF.

The chain joins TRBV5-1 to TRBJ2-1, with TRBD1 matching 8 bases. The J call is uncertain, as TRBJ2-7 better fits the DNA end. The germline V gene has CDR1 SGHRS and CDR2 YFSETQ. The CDR3 is 19 amino acids. CDR3 protein: CASSPFTWDRMESPYEQYF. The CDR3, as DNA: TGCGCCAGCAGCCCATTTACTTGGGACAGGATGGAGAGTCCGTACGAGCAGTACTTC.

This clonotype was found a few times. The rearrangement joins TRBV13 to TRBJ1-1, with unresolved D. The CDR3 spans 14 residues. CDR1 is PRHDT and CDR2 is FYEKMQ in the germline V gene (reference sequence). The V gene lost 4 bases and the J gene lost 5 bases, with 14 bases spanning the gap. The CDR3 protein is CASSSSGRNTEAFF. CDR3 nucleotides: TGTGCCAGCAGCTCCTCCGGACGGAATACTGAAGCTTTCTTT.

The V call is TRBV6-1, the J call TRBJ1-4; D is uncertain. Germline V gene data show CDR1 as MNHNS and CDR2 as SASEGT. The CDR3 spans 14 residues. Trimming left V 7 bases short and J 7 bases short, with 16 bases between. The DNA for the CDR3 is TGTGCCAGCATGCTGGACCTGGTCGGTGAAAAACTGTTTTTT. As protein: CASMLDLVGEKLFF.

This clonotype appeared a few times. This sequence joins TRBV25-1 and TRBJ2-6, with TRBD1 matching over 7 bases. The CDR3 consists of 18 residues. Germline CDR1 and CDR2: MGHDK and SYGVNS. After removal of 1 base from V and 0 bases from J, the junction contained 6 bases not matched to a gene. The CDR3 nucleotides are TGTGCCAGCAGTGAATCCTGGGACAGCCCCTCTGGGGCCAACGTCCTGACTTTC. This sequence encodes CASSESWDSPSGANVLTF.

This rearrangement joins TRBV6-6 to TRBJ2-7; D uncertain. V lost 2 bases and J lost 7, with 15 bases in between. CDR3 length: 14 residues. Germline assignment: CDR1 MNHNY and CDR2 SVGAGI (reference sequence). The DNA of the CDR3 is TGTGCCAGCAGTTACCAGGACGATAGGCGGGAGCAGTACTTC. It is translated as CASSYQDDRREQYF.

This clonotype was detected only a few times. The chain uses TRBV28 and TRBJ2-5; 7 bases agree with TRBD2. The CDR3 is made up of 16 amino acids. V lost 2 bases to trimming and J lost 2 bases; unmatched junction nucleotides: 8. The germline gives CDR1 MDHEN, CDR2 SYDVKM. CDR3 residues: CASSLLAGTTQETQYF. The DNA for the CDR3 is TGTGCCAGCAGTTTACTAGCCGGGACTACTCAAGAGACCCAGTACTTC.

CDR3: CASSFTGYTEAFF. CDR3 nucleotide sequence: TGTGCCAGCAGCTTTACAGGGTACACTGAAGCTTTCTTT. This chain joins TRBV7-2 and TRBJ1-1; D may be TRBD1 (6 bases). This CDR3 has 13 amino acids. The V and J ends lost 3 bases and 3 bases respectively, with 8 bases between them. Per the germline V gene, CDR1 is SGHTA and CDR2 is FQGNSA.

This clonotype was detected only a few times. CDR3: CASSLRLAGGKGQYF. In nucleotides, the CDR3 is TGTGCCAGCAGTTTAAGACTAGCGGGAGGAAAAGGCCAGTACTTC. The chain has TRBV27 and TRBJ2-5, with TRBD2 matching 13 bases. The V gene end was trimmed by 2 bases and the J gene end by 10 bases; junction bases not matched to a gene: 7. Germline V lookup: CDR1 MNHEY, CDR2 SMNVEV (reference sequence). CDR3 length equals 15 residues.

The rearrangement uses TRBV5-1 and TRBJ2-3, with 11 bases lining up with TRBD2. Germline V CDR1 and CDR2: SGHRS, YFSETQ. J was trimmed by 4 bases and V by 3 bases; bases with no gene match: 10. The CDR3 runs to 17 residues. CDR3 amino acids: CASSSKTSGKRADTQYF. CDR3 nucleotide sequence: TGCGCCAGCAGCTCTAAGACTAGCGGGAAGAGGGCAGATACGCAGTATTTT.

In this sample, this clonotype turned up a few times. The chain carries TRBV4-1 and TRBJ2-5, with 9 bases matching TRBD2. V was pared by 5 bases and J by 0 bases, with 7 bases of the junction left unmatched. Germline V gene sequence: CDR1 MGHRA, CDR2 YSYEKL. This CDR3 has 16 residues. CDR3 sequence reads: CASSLTSGAYQETQYF. Here the CDR3 DNA reads TGCGCCAGCAGCTTGACTAGCGGAGCCTACCAAGAGACCCAGTACTTC.

The chain uses TRBV5-1 and TRBJ2-5, with D tentatively TRBD1 or TRBD2 (5 bases each). The CDR3 runs 14 residues. With 4 bases removed from V and 7 bases from J, the gap between germline ends came to 17 bases. CDR1 and CDR2 from the germline V gene are SGHRS and YFSETQ. The CDR3 nucleotides read TGCGCCAGCAGCCCAGGGACGTATATGGGGACCCAGTACTTC. Protein: CASSPGTYMGTQYF. Full variable domain (remainder filled in from reference TRBV5-1 and TRBJ2-5): KAGVTQTPRYLIKTRGQQVTLSCSPISGHRSVSWYQQTPGQGLQFLFEYFSETQRNKGNFPGRFSGRQFSNSRSEMNVSTLELGDSALYLCASSPGTYMGTQYFGPGTRLLVL.

This clonotype has just a few counts. The chain links TRBV5-1 to TRBJ1-1, with TRBD1 identical over 10 bases. Germline CDR1 and CDR2: SGHRS and YFSETQ. This CDR3 is 13 amino acids long. V shed 4 bases and J 10 bases; nucleotides not matched to a gene: 7. DNA for the CDR3: TGCGCCAGCAGCCCGGGACAGGGGAAGGGAGCTTTCTTT. Translating it yields CASSPGQGKGAFF. The whole variable domain, remainder taken from reference TRBV5-1 and TRBJ1-1, is KAGVTQTPRYLIKTRGQQVTLSCSPISGHRSVSWYQQTPGQGLQFLFEYFSETQRNKGNFPGRFSGRQFSNSRSEMNVSTLELGDSALYLCASSPGQGKGAFFGQGTRLTVV.